Sequencing of this TCR beta chain was carried out in a study of cytomegalovirus exposure and HLA in healthy donors. Looking at the study overall: Assignment to the Caucasian-associated ancestry cluster applied to approximately 79% of the 350 to 500 genotyped donors. Study-wide points: In a later analysis, TCR beta V- and J-gene trimming showed a link to a missense DCLRE1C variant.

This clone was seen a few times. Its antigen is unidentified. At one end, the junction sequence differs from germline, possibly due to a read error. The PCR ran on 60 Vbeta and 13 Jbeta primers. In the source study's methods: A later analysis tallied 87 million or so unique TCR beta chains, around 9.9 million of them shared. Here immunoSEQ multiplex PCR was the method, and the copy in TCRdb shows in-frame clones only, minus some. Clonal size and the V and J genes are those of that table, whereas D and trimming came from the DNA. The sample shows under 100,000 clones, over 9.5% of them seen only once. At the time of sampling, donors were nominally healthy, though unrecorded immune exposures were likely. The germline gives CDR1 MNHEY, CDR2 SVGAGI. The CDR3 loop spans 11 amino acids.

What was sequenced was PBMCs. The chain employs TRBV6-5 and TRBJ1-2; a possible D gene is TRBD1 (5 bases). This sequence was found in a man in his sixties in good health and CMV-seropositive. In DNA, the CDR3 is TGCCTCAGTGGGGGGAGGTATGGCTACACCTTC. Its translation: CLSGGRYGYTF.